A selection of T cell receptor beta chains follows, all from one sample in a study of CD8 T cells in ankylosing spondylitis. MiXCR, applied by TCRdb to the 5' RACE reads, yields one record per CDR3 protein. The sample contains about 270,000 distinct CDR3 sequences, 32% of which appear only once. Material for sequencing was blood, either unsorted or a sorted T cell fraction (not recorded which). The receptors here all came from a male donor with ankylosing spondylitis or in good health (not recorded which). Both conserved end residues are part of each CDR3. The order of the fields is V gene, clone size, D gene, J gene, CDR3 DNA, CDR3 protein. D genes are given only for firm matches. Size tells how often a clone was seen (once, few, many) or the class of an expanded clone, and some rows leave it out.

TRBV7-6,NA,TRBD1,TRBJ1-6,TGTGCCAGCAGCCCGACGACCGGACAGGGGCGGGGGGGACCCCTCCACTTT,CASSPTTGQGRGGPLHF
TRBV20-1,few,TRBD1,TRBJ1-5,TGCAGTGCTCGCCGACAGGGGCAGGGATCGCCCCAGCATTTT,CSARRQGQGSPQHF
TRBV20-1,NA,NA,TRBJ2-1,TGCAGTGCTAGTCCCCAAAGGGGGACAACCTACAATGAGCAGTTCTTC,CSASPQRGTTYNEQFF
TRBV20-1,NA,NA,TRBJ2-3,TGCAGTGCTAGTCCCCAGGGGGGGGGCCGCACAGATACGCAGTATTTT,CSASPQGGGRTDTQYF
TRBV7-8,few,TRBD1,TRBJ2-7,TGTGCCAGCAGCTTAGCCCCGGGACAGGCCCACGAGCAGTACTTC,CASSLAPGQAHEQYF
TRBV12-3/TRBV12-4,NA,TRBD2,TRBJ2-4,TGTGCCAGCAGACTAGCGGGGGCGTTGAAAAACATTCAGTACTTC,CASRLAGALKNIQYF
TRBV4-2,few,TRBD2,TRBJ2-7,TGTGCCAGCAGCAGCGGGACTAGCGGGGGGGTCGAGCAGTACTTC,CASSSGTSGGVEQYF
TRBV6-2/TRBV6-3,NA,NA,TRBJ2-2,TGTGCCAGCAGTTACATGGAGACCAGGGAGCTGTTTTTT,CASSYMETRELFF
TRBV10-3,NA,NA,TRBJ2-1,TGTGCCATCGGGGACCTCGGTGGGGGTCAGTACAATGAGCAGTTCTTC,CAIGDLGGGQYNEQFF
TRBV5-1,NA,TRBD1,TRBJ1-4,TGCGCCAGCAGCGAGACAGGGTCTAATGAAAAACTGTTTTTT,CASSETGSNEKLFF
TRBV6-1,once,NA,TRBJ2-7,TGTGCCAGCAGAAAACAAGAGACCTACTCATACTACGAGCAGTACTTC,CASRKQETYSYYEQYF
TRBV6-1,many,TRBD2,TRBJ2-3,TGTGCCAGCAGCCTAGCGGGGGGGCGTAATACGCAGTATTTT,CASSLAGGRNTQYF
TRBV4-1,once,NA,TRBJ2-7,TGCGCCAGCAGCCTAACTAGAGACTACGAGCAGTACTTC,CASSLTRDYEQYF
TRBV20-1,few,NA,TRBJ2-5,TGCAGTGTCCCTTGGGTTACAGCCGCGACCCAGTACTTC,CSVPWVTAATQYF
TRBV7-9,few,NA,TRBJ2-5,TGTGCCAGCACCCAGCAAACAAGAGAGACCCAGTACTTC,CASTQQTRETQYF
TRBV29-1,NA,NA,TRBJ2-3,TGCAGCGTGCTACAGGGCGGGGGAACAGATACGCAGTATTTT,CSVLQGGGTDTQYF
TRBV6-5,few,NA,TRBJ2-7,TGTGCCAGCAGTAAGGGAGGCGAGCAGTACTTC,CASSKGGEQYF
TRBV7-2,NA,NA,TRBJ2-5,TGTGCCAGCAGCTCCCTGAAAAGGGGGAAAGAGACCCAGTACTTC,CASSSLKRGKETQYF
TRBV10-3,few,NA,TRBJ2-5,TGTGCCATCAGTGTCGAACGGCTAAAAGAGACCCAGTACTTC,CAISVERLKETQYF
TRBV3-1,NA,TRBD2,TRBJ2-1,TGTGCCAGCAGCCAAGGAGCTAGCGGGGGGAGGGATGAGCAGTTCTTC,CASSQGASGGRDEQFF
TRBV5-6,NA,TRBD1,TRBJ2-3,TGTGCCAGCAGGATGGTGCGGGACAGGACAGATACGCAGTATTTT,CASRMVRDRTDTQYF
TRBV5-8,few,NA,TRBJ2-7,TGTGCCAGCAGCCCCCGCGCGCGGACAACCTACGAGCAGTACTTC,CASSPRARTTYEQYF
TRBV20-1,few,NA,TRBJ2-7,TGCAGTGCTAGCCCTTCGGACTGGAAGTCCTACGAGCAGTACTTC,CSASPSDWKSYEQYF
TRBV24-1,NA,TRBD2,TRBJ2-1,TGTGCCACCAGTGATACTAGCGGGTCGGCCTCCTACAATGAGCAGTTCTTC,CATSDTSGSASYNEQFF
TRBV18,few,NA,TRBJ2-3,TGTGCCAGCTCATCCCCAACGGCTGATACGCAGTATTTT,CASSSPTADTQYF
TRBV12-3/TRBV12-4,few,TRBD1,TRBJ2-7,TGTGCCAGCAGAAACGCTCAGGGGGACGAGCAGTACTTC,CASRNAQGDEQYF
TRBV29-1,NA,NA,TRBJ2-1,TGCAGCGTTGAGGGGATGGAAAACCAGGGTCTTGAGCAGTTCTTC,CSVEGMENQGLEQFF
TRBV7-9,few,NA,TRBJ1-2,TGTGCCAGCAGCTCCGTGGGGGACGGCTACACCTTC,CASSSVGDGYTF
TRBV5-1,NA,TRBD1,TRBJ1-1,TGCGCCAGCAGCTTGGGGACAGGGGGGTTCAACACTGAAGCTTTCTTT,CASSLGTGGFNTEAFF
TRBV7-9,NA,NA,TRBJ2-1,TGTGCCAGCAGCCCTACTAGTGCCCATGAGCAGTTCTTC,CASSPTSAHEQFF
TRBV10-3,few,NA,TRBJ2-7,TGTGCCATCAGTGAGTCGGATATTGGCGAGCAGTACTTC,CAISESDIGEQYF
TRBV29-1,NA,TRBD1,TRBJ2-7,TGCAGCGTTGATTGGGCAGGGGGCTACGAGCAGTACTTC,CSVDWAGGYEQYF
TRBV7-9,NA,NA,TRBJ1-4,TGTGCCAGCAGCTCTTCCGACAGTTCTAATGAAAAACTGTTTTTT,CASSSSDSSNEKLFF
TRBV20-1,NA,NA,TRBJ1-3,TGCAGTGCTAGAGATCGACTACCTGGAAACACCATATATTTT,CSARDRLPGNTIYF
TRBV5-1,NA,NA,TRBJ2-4,TGCGCCAGCAGCTTGGTTCCGGACTCAAAAAACATTCAGTACTTC,CASSLVPDSKNIQYF
TRBV9,few,TRBD1,TRBJ2-3,TGTGCCAGCAGCGTAGTTGCAGGGGGAATCACAGATACGCAGTATTTT,CASSVVAGGITDTQYF